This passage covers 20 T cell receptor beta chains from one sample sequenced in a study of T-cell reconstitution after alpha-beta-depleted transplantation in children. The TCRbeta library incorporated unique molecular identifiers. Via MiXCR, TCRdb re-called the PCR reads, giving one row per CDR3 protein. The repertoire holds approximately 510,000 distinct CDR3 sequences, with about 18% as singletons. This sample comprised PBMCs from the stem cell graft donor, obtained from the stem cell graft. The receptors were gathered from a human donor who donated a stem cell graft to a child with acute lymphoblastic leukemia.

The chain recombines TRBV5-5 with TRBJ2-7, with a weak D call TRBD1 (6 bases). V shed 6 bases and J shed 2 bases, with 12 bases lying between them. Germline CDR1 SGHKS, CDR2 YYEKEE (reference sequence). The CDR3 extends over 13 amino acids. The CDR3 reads CASNPDSTYEQYF. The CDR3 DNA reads TGTGCCAGCAACCCGGACAGCACCTACGAGCAGTACTTC.

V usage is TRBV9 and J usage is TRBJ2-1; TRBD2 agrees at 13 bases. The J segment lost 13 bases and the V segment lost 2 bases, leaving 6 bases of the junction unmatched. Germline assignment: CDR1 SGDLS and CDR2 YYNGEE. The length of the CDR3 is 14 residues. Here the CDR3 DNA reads TGTGCCAGCAGCGTCGGACTAGCGGGAGTCGAACAGTTCTTC. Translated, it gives CASSVGLAGVEQFF.

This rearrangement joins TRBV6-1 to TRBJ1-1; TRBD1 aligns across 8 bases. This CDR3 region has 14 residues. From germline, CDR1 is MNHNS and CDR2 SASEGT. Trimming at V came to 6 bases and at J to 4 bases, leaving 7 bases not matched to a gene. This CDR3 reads CASSGTGRGTEAFF. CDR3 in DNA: TGTGCCAGCAGCGGGACAGGCCGGGGCACTGAAGCTTTCTTT.

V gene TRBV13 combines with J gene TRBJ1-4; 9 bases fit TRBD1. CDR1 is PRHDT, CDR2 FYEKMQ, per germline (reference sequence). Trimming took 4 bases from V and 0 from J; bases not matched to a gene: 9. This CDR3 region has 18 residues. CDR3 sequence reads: CASSSLDRGRATNEKLFF. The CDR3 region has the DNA TGTGCCAGCAGCTCCCTGGACAGGGGACGCGCAACTAATGAAAAACTGTTTTTT.

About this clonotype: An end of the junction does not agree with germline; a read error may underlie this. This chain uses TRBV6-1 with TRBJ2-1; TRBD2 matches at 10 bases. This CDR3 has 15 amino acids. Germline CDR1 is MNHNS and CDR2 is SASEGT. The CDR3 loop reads CASSLGLADYNGQFF. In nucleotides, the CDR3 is TGTGCCAGCAGCCTTGGACTAGCGGACTACAATGGGCAGTTCTTC.

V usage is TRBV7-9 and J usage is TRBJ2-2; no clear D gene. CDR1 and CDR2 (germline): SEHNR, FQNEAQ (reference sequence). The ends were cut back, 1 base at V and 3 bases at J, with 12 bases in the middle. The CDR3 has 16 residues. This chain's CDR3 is CASSLDWTYDTGELFF. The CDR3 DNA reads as TGTGCCAGCAGCTTAGATTGGACGTACGACACCGGGGAGCTGTTTTTT.

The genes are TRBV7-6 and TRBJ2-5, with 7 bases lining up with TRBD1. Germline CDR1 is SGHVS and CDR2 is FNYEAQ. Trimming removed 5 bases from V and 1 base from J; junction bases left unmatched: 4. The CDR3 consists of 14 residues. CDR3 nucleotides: TGTGCCAGCAGCGGGTGGGACAGCCAAGAGACCCAGTACTTC. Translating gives CASSGWDSQETQYF.

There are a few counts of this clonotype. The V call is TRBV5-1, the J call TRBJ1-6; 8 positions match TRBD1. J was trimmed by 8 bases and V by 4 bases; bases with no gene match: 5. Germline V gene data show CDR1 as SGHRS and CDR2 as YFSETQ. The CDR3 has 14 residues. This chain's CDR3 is CASSQGAMDSPLHF. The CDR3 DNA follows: TGCGCCAGCAGCCAGGGGGCGATGGATTCACCCCTCCACTTT.

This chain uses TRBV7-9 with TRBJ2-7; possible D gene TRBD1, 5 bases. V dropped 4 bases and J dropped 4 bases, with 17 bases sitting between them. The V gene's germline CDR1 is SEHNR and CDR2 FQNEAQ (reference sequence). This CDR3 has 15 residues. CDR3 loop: CASSYPTQGPYEQYF. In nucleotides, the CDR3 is TGTGCCAGCAGCTATCCGACGCAGGGCCCTTACGAGCAGTACTTC. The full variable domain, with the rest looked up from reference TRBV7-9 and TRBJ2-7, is DTGVSQNPRHKITKRGQNVTFRCDPISEHNRLYWYRQTLGQGPEFLTYFQNEAQLEKSRLLSDRFSAERPKGSFSTLEIQRTEQGDSAMYLCASSYPTQGPYEQYFGPGTRLTVT.

CDR3 sequence: CASHLTDQKTQYF. CDR3 in DNA: TGCGCCAGCCATTTGACAGATCAAAAGACCCAGTACTTC. V gene TRBV5-1 combines with J gene TRBJ2-5, with D maybe TRBD1 (5 bases). Germline V CDR1 and CDR2: SGHRS, YFSETQ. The CDR3 consists of 13 residues. Deletions cut 7 bases from V and 6 bases from J, with 16 bases between.

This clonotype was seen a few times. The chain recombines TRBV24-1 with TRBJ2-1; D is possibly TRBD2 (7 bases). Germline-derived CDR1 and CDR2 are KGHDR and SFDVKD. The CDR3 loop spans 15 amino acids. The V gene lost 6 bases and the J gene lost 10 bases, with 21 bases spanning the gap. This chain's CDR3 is CATSPGGAGDREQFF. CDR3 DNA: TGTGCCACCAGTCCTGGGGGGGCAGGGGATCGAGAGCAGTTCTTC.

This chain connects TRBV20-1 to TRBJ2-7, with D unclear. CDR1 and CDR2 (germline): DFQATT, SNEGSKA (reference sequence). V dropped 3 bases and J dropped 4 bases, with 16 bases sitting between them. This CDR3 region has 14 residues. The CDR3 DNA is TGCAGTGCTAGCGGGCCTCAGGCCATATACGAGCAGTACTTC. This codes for CSASGPQAIYEQYF.

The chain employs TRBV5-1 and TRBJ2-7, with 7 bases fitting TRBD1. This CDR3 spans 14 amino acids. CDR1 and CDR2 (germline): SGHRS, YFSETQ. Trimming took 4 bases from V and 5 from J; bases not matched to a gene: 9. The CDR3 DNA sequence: TGCGCCAGCAGCCGCGAACCGGGACAGCACGAGCAGTACTTC. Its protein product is CASSREPGQHEQYF. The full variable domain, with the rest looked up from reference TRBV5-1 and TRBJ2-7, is KAGVTQTPRYLIKTRGQQVTLSCSPISGHRSVSWYQQTPGQGLQFLFEYFSETQRNKGNFPGRFSGRQFSNSRSEMNVSTLELGDSALYLCASSREPGQHEQYFGPGTRLTVT.

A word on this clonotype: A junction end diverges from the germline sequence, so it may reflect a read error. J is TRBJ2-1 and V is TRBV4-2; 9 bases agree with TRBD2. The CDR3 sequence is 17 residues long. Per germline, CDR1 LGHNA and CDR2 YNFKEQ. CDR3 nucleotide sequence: TGTGCCAGCAGTCAAGATCGCGCGGGAGGGCCGGGAAATGAGCAGTTCTTC. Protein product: CASSQDRAGGPGNEQFF.

The CDR3 reads CSVSEQNTEAFF. In nucleotides, the CDR3 is TGCAGCGTTAGTGAACAGAACACTGAAGCTTTCTTT. This chain links TRBV29-1 with TRBJ1-1; D gene unclear. The V end lost 5 bases, the J end lost 1 base, and 8 bases lay between the germline ends. This CDR3 contains 12 residues. Per the germline V gene, CDR1 is SQVTM and CDR2 is ANQGSEA.

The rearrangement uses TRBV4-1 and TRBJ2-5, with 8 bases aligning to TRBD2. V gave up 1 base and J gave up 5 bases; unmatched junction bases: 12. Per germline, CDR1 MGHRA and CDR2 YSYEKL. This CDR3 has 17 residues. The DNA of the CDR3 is TGCGCCAGCAGCCAAGGGGCTATCAGCGGGAGCTGGGAGACCCAGTACTTC. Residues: CASSQGAISGSWETQYF.

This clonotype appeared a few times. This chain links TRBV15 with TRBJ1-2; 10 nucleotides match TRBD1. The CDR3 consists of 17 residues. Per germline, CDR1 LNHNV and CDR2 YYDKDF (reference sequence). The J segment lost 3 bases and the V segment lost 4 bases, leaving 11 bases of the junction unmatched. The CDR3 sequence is CATSITPRTGGYYGYTF. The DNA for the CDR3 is TGTGCCACCAGCATAACGCCCCGGACAGGGGGTTACTATGGCTACACCTTC.

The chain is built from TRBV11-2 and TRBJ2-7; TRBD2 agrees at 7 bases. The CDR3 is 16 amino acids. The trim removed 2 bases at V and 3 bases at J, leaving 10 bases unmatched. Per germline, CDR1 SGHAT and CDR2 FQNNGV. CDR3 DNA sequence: TGTGCCAGCAGCTTAACTTCGGCGGGAGAATTCTACGAGCAGTACTTC. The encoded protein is CASSLTSAGEFYEQYF.

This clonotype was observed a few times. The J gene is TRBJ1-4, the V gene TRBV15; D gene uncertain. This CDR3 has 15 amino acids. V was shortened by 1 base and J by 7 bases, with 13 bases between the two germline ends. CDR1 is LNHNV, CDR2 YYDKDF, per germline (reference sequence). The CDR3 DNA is TGTGCCACCAGCAGAGGCGGGGAAGGAAGTGAAAAACTGTTTTTT. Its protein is CATSRGGEGSEKLFF.

The CDR3 reads CASLTSGTGIIGNTIYF. CDR3 coding DNA: TGTGCCAGCTTAACATCCGGGACAGGGATCATCGGAAACACCATATATTTT. V gene TRBV28 combines with J gene TRBJ1-3; 9 bases are shared with TRBD1. The V gene's germline CDR1 is MDHEN and CDR2 SYDVKM. The CDR3 totals 17 residues. The ends lost 8 bases at V and 4 bases at J; junction bases unmatched: 15. The entire variable domain, with the rest obtained from reference TRBV28 and TRBJ1-3, is as follows: DVKVTQSSRYLVKRTGEKVFLECVQDMDHENMFWYRQDPGLGLRLIYFSYDVKMKEKGDIPEGYSVSREKKERFSLILESASTNQTSMYLCASLTSGTGIIGNTIYFGEGSWLTVV.